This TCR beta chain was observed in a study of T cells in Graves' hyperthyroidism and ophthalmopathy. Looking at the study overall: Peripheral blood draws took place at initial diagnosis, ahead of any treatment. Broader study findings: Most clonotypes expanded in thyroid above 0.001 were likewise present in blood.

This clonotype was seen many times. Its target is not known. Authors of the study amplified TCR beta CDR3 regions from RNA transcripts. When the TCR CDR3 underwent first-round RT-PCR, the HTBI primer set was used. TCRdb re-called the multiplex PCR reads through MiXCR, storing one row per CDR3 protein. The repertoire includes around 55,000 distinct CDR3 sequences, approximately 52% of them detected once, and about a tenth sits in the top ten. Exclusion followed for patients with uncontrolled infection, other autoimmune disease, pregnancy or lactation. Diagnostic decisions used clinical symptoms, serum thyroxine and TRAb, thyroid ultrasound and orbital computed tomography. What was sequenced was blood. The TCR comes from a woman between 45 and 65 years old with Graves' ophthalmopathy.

CDR3 sequence: CSARDLGTSGQYNEQFF. The CDR3 region has the DNA TGCAGTGCTAGAGATCTCGGGACTAGCGGGCAGTACAATGAGCAGTTCTTC. J is TRBJ2-1 and V is TRBV20-1, with 12 bases fitting TRBD2. Germline CDR1 is DFQATT and CDR2 is SNEGSKA (reference sequence). Trimming removed 0 bases from V and 4 bases from J; junction bases left unmatched: 7. The CDR3 is 17 amino acids.